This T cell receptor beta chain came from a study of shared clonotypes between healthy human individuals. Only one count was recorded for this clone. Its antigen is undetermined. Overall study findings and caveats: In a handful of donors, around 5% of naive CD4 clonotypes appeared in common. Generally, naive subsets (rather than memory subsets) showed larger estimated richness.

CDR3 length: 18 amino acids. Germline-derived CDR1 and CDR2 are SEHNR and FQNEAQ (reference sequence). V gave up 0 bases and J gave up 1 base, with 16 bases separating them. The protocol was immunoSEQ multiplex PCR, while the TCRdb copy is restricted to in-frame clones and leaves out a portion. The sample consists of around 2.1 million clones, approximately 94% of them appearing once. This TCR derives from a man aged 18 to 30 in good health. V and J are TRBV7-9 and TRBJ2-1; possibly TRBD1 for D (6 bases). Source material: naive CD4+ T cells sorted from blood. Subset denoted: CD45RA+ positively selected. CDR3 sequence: CASSLATAGAGSYNEQFF. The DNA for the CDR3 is TGTGCCAGCAGCTTAGCCACAGCAGGGGCCGGGTCCTACAATGAGCAGTTCTTC.